The 15 T cell receptor beta chains given below trace back to one sample, sequenced in a study of molecular identifiers for immune sequencing clone quantification (dated by TCRdb to the late 2010s). Library generation was performed with PCR. The data were produced on an Illumina HiSeq 4000. TCRdb applied fastp at Q25 and MiXCR to the public reads, then kept only in-frame beta chains. All rows with the same CDR3 protein become a single entry with the most common DNA and genes. The sample profile shows under 75,000 distinct CDR3 sequences; roughly a fifth of them were found once. The ten largest make up about 1.3% of the sample. The specimen sequenced was naive CD8+ T cells from blood, with Jurkat cell RNA spiked in. This specimen's cell subset or site label, per the study, means: FACS-sorted CD8+CD4-CCR7+CD45RA+ naive T cells. These receptors all stem from a human donor in good health. Some libraries in this study had Jurkat cell RNA spiked in.

This clonotype was counted ten times or more. The V and J genes are TRBV11-2 and TRBJ2-1, with D uncertain. V was trimmed by 1 base and J by 9 bases, leaving 7 bases between them. This CDR3 has 12 amino acids. Germline CDR1 is SGHAT and CDR2 is FQNNGV. The CDR3 region has the DNA TGTGCCAGCAGCTTAGTCCCTGGTGAGCAGTTCTTC. Translation: CASSLVPGEQFF.

The chain is built from TRBV7-9 and TRBJ2-1; 9 bases match TRBD1. Trimming cost V 5 bases and J 10 bases; bases outside gene matches: 6. In germline, CDR1 is SEHNR, CDR2 FQNEAQ (reference sequence). The CDR3 extends over 13 amino acids. The CDR3 reads CASSETGGWEQFF. CDR3 DNA: TGTGCCAGCAGCGAGACAGGGGGTTGGGAGCAGTTCTTC.

This clonotype was picked up many times. The chain couples TRBV6-5 to TRBJ2-3, with D unclear. V was clipped by 6 bases and J by 4 bases, with 14 bases between them. Germline V gene sequence: CDR1 MNHEY, CDR2 SVGAGI. The CDR3 consists of 14 residues. CDR3 loop: CASRGVFSADTQYF. CDR3 bases: TGTGCCAGCAGGGGCGTCTTTTCCGCAGATACGCAGTATTTT.

The rearrangement uses TRBV3-1 and TRBJ1-4; maybe TRBD1 (6 bases). Germline lookup yields CDR1 LGHDT and CDR2 YNNKEL (reference sequence). The CDR3 has 14 amino acids. V was clipped by 6 bases and J by 7 bases, with 15 bases between them. CDR3 region: CASSLGGRSEKLFF. CDR3 nucleotides: TGTGCCAGCAGTCTAGGGGGACGAAGTGAAAAACTGTTTTTT. Filled out from reference TRBV3-1 and TRBJ1-4, the complete variable domain reads DTAVSQTPKYLVTQMGNDKSIKCEQNLGHDTMYWYKQDSKKFLKIMFSYNNKELIINETVPNRFSPKSPDKAHLNLHINSLELGDSAVYFCASSLGGRSEKLFFGSGTQLSVL.

Turning to this clonotype: With a much larger clone just one base away, this may be a read error. The chain employs TRBV28 and TRBJ2-1, with 8 bases fitting TRBD2. V lost 3 bases to trimming and J lost 9 bases; unmatched junction nucleotides: 10. This CDR3 is built from 15 residues. Germline-derived CDR1 and CDR2 are MDHEN and SYDVKM. The CDR3 region is CASSFGAAGALEQFF. CDR3 coding DNA: TGTGCCAGCAGTTTTGGTGCAGCGGGAGCTCTTGAGCAGTTCTTC.

There are many counts of this clonotype. This chain joins TRBV27 and TRBJ2-5; 7 bases are shared with TRBD2. The CDR3 is made up of 16 amino acids. Germline CDR1 reads MNHEY; CDR2 reads SMNVEV (reference sequence). Trimming cost V 5 bases and J 0 bases; bases outside gene matches: 9. CDR3 DNA: TGTGCCAGCAGTGCATCTAGCGGAGAGTACCAAGAGACCCAGTACTTC. Its translation is CASSASSGEYQETQYF.

V and J are TRBV11-2 and TRBJ1-1; the D gene is possibly TRBD1 (6 bases). The CDR3 runs to 18 residues. The V and J ends lost 2 bases and 1 base respectively, with 20 bases between them. CDR1 is SGHAT and CDR2 is FQNNGV in the germline V gene. CDR3 protein: CASSLQKGGSRKNTEAFF. The CDR3 nucleotides read TGTGCCAGCAGCTTACAAAAGGGGGGGTCGAGGAAGAACACTGAAGCTTTCTTT.

This clonotype was seen a handful of times. The CDR3 is CASSLDPNRAGEETQYF. The CDR3 DNA is TGCGCCAGCAGCTTGGACCCTAACAGGGCTGGGGAGGAGACCCAGTACTTC. This chain joins TRBV5-1 and TRBJ2-5, with D maybe TRBD1 (6 bases). Germline CDR1 reads SGHRS; CDR2 reads YFSETQ. Trimming pared 0 bases from V and 5 bases from J, leaving 20 bases between. The CDR3 is made up of 17 amino acids. Together with reference TRBV5-1 and TRBJ2-5, the CDR3 gives the full variable domain: KAGVTQTPRYLIKTRGQQVTLSCSPISGHRSVSWYQQTPGQGLQFLFEYFSETQRNKGNFPGRFSGRQFSNSRSEMNVSTLELGDSALYLCASSLDPNRAGEETQYFGPGTRLLVL.

There are many counts of this clonotype. The V and J genes are TRBV21-1 and TRBJ1-5; the tabulated D call, TRBD1, remains unverified against the DNA. TRBV21-1 is a known pseudogene. This CDR3 spans 15 amino acids. The DNA for the CDR3 is TGTGCCAGCAGCAAAGGTGACAGCCAAAATCAGCCCCAGCATTTT. Translated, it gives CASSKGDSQNQPQHF.

The chain has TRBV7-9 and TRBJ2-1; 9 bases are a match to TRBD1. The ends lost 5 bases at V and 7 bases at J; junction bases unmatched: 15. The CDR3 length is 17 residues. From germline, CDR1 is SEHNR and CDR2 FQNEAQ (reference sequence). This CDR3 is CASSLWPGQGFRNEQFF. The CDR3 DNA reads TGTGCCAGCAGCCTTTGGCCGGGACAGGGATTTCGAAATGAGCAGTTCTTC. The full variable domain, rest sourced from reference TRBV7-9 and TRBJ2-1, is DTGVSQNPRHKITKRGQNVTFRCDPISEHNRLYWYRQTLGQGPEFLTYFQNEAQLEKSRLLSDRFSAERPKGSFSTLEIQRTEQGDSAMYLCASSLWPGQGFRNEQFFGPGTRLTVL.

The chain employs TRBV27 and TRBJ2-3; no definite D call. CDR1 and CDR2 (germline): MNHEY, SMNVEV (reference sequence). V was clipped by 2 bases and J by 0 bases, with 6 bases between them. This CDR3 contains 14 residues. The CDR3 reads CASSLLDSTDTQYF. CDR3 in DNA: TGTGCCAGCAGTTTACTCGACAGCACAGATACGCAGTATTTT.

This clonotype appeared many times. The rearrangement joins TRBV27 to TRBJ2-7, with D perhaps being TRBD1 or TRBD2 (5 bases each). The V and J ends lost 4 bases and 8 bases respectively, with 15 bases between them. The CDR3 sequence is 13 residues long. The germline CDR1 and CDR2 sequences are MNHEY and SMNVEV (reference sequence). DNA for the CDR3: TGTGCCAGCAGTTCACCCGGGGCGCGGCAGCAGTACTTC. It yields the protein CASSSPGARQQYF.

The sample holds a few counts of this clonotype. CDR3 region: CATRQGDQPQHF. CDR3 nucleotide sequence: TGTGCCACCAGACAGGGAGACCAGCCCCAGCATTTT. The rearrangement joins TRBV24-1 to TRBJ1-5; D might be TRBD1 (6 bases). This CDR3 is 12 amino acids long. The germline gives CDR1 KGHDR, CDR2 SFDVKD. V lost 7 bases, J lost 7 bases, and 10 bases lay in between.

Points on this clonotype: At one boundary the junction diverges from the germline segment, which might be a read error. The V and J genes are TRBV6-6 and TRBJ2-1; no definite D call. Germline V gene data show CDR1 as MNHNY and CDR2 as SVGAGI (reference sequence). This CDR3 contains 15 residues. CDR3 coding DNA: TGTGCCAGCAGCTTGGGCGTGGTCAATCACAAGGAGCAGTTCTTC. This sequence encodes CASSLGVVNHKEQFF.

This clonotype appeared many times. The V call is TRBV7-9, the J call TRBJ1-1; unclear D gene. The V and J ends lost 1 base and 0 bases respectively, with 9 bases between them. CDR1 and CDR2 (germline): SEHNR, FQNEAQ (reference sequence). This CDR3 is built from 15 residues. CDR3 protein: CASSLDLGLNTEAFF. CDR3 nucleotide sequence: TGTGCCAGCAGCTTAGACCTCGGCCTGAACACTGAAGCTTTCTTT.